This entry features one T cell receptor (beta chain) sequence. The source of the sample is a study of T cell changes during pregnancy in multiple sclerosis. Sequencing used immunoSEQ multiplex PCR; TCRdb keeps in-frame clones, though not all of them. The table has tens of thousands of clones, around 92% seen once. The CDR3 contains 15 residues. The V segment lost 4 bases and the J segment 0 bases; nucleotides outside the gene matches: 1. CDR1 SNHLY and CDR2 FYNNEI come from the germline V gene. The TCR was taken from a female donor with multiple sclerosis, enrolled in a pregnancy study. The chain combines TRBV2 with TRBJ1-5; 9 nucleotides align to TRBD1. Sequenced here: peripheral blood, sampled in the third trimester of pregnancy. CDR3 DNA: TGTGCCAGCAGTGCGGACAGGGGTAGCAATCAGCCCCAGCATTTT. This gives the protein CASSADRGSNQPQHF.